The 16 T cell receptor beta chains given below trace back to one sample, sequenced in a study of vaccination and CD4 T cells after COVID-19. Sample time point: late sampling 161 to 241 days after vaccination in three convalescent patients. Using its own MiXCR run on the PCR reads, TCRdb lists one record per CDR3 protein. The sample includes approximately 40,000 distinct CDR3 sequences, 36% of them seen just once. Sample: CD4+ T cells from blood, taken about 7 months after SARS-CoV-2 vaccination. These receptors all stem from a human donor who had recovered from COVID-19.

This clonotype occurred once. The CDR3 coding sequence is TGCGCCAGCAGCCTCAACGCCCCCGGGGCTTCACAAGAGACCCAGTACTTC. This gives the protein CASSLNAPGASQETQYF. The genes are TRBV5-1 and TRBJ2-5; D assignment may be TRBD1 or TRBD2 (5 bases each). V lost 4 bases to trimming and J lost 2 bases, with 21 bases between them. Germline V lookup: CDR1 SGHRS, CDR2 YFSETQ. This CDR3 is built from 17 residues.

This chain links TRBV7-3 with TRBJ2-1; 7 nucleotides align to TRBD1. Germline values: CDR1 SGHTA, CDR2 FQGTGA. V shed 5 bases, J shed 0 bases, and the junction held 4 bases outside the gene matches. There are 15 residues in the CDR3. CDR3 DNA sequence: TGTGCCAGCAGCGCGACAGGGAGCTCCTACAATGAGCAGTTCTTC. The encoded protein is CASSATGSSYNEQFF.

This sequence joins TRBV7-9 and TRBJ1-3, with 7 bases fitting TRBD1. V lost 5 bases to trimming and J lost 4 bases; unmatched junction nucleotides: 17. CDR3 length equals 18 residues. CDR1 and CDR2 from the germline V gene are SEHNR and FQNEAQ (reference sequence). The CDR3 reads CASSLPLLRGRNGNTIYF. The CDR3 DNA reads as TGTGCCAGCAGCCTCCCCCTCTTAAGGGGGCGAAACGGAAACACCATATATTTT.

This clonotype was seen only a few times. This chain joins TRBV28 and TRBJ2-1, with D hard to call. CDR1 and CDR2 (germline): MDHEN, SYDVKM. Trimming removed 5 bases at V and 6 bases at J, with 17 bases between. This CDR3 contains 15 residues. CDR3 region: CASSKPGLLVNEQFF. In DNA form, the CDR3 reads TGTGCCAGCAGTAAGCCGGGCCTACTGGTCAATGAGCAGTTCTTC.

The chain is built from TRBV15 and TRBJ2-6; D call uncertain. The germline V gene encodes CDR1 LNHNV and CDR2 YYDKDF (reference sequence). Deletions cut 3 bases from V and 0 bases from J, with 6 bases between. This CDR3 region has 15 residues. DNA for the CDR3: TGTGCCACCAGCAGCACAAGCTCTGGGGCCAACGTCCTGACTTTC. The encoded protein is CATSSTSSGANVLTF.

This sequence joins TRBV30 and TRBJ2-7; possible D gene TRBD1, 5 bases. Trimming stripped 0 bases from V and 6 bases from J, with 9 bases between. The CDR3 is 12 amino acids. Germline V gene lookup returns CDR1 GTSNPN and CDR2 SVGIG (reference sequence). CDR3 region: CAWSVKGFEQYF. The CDR3 DNA sequence: TGTGCCTGGAGTGTAAAGGGGTTCGAGCAGTACTTC.

The gene calls are TRBV7-9 and TRBJ2-2; 8 bases map to TRBD1. The CDR3 contains 16 residues. V lost 5 bases and J lost 7; bases outside the gene matches: 12. CDR1 and CDR2 (germline): SEHNR, FQNEAQ (reference sequence). In nucleotides, the CDR3 is TGTGCCAGCAGCCGAAGGACAGGGATAATGGGCGGGGAGCTGTTTTTT. Protein sequence: CASSRRTGIMGGELFF.

V usage is TRBV7-2 and J usage is TRBJ2-5; 7 bases fit TRBD1. The CDR3 spans 13 residues. Germline loops: CDR1 SGHTA, CDR2 FQGNSA. Trimming removed 5 bases from V and 5 bases from J; junction bases left unmatched: 5. CDR3 amino acids: CASSKGQRETQYF. The CDR3 nucleotides are TGTGCCAGCAGCAAGGGACAGAGGGAGACCCAGTACTTC.

This chain joins TRBV6-1 and TRBJ2-6; possible D gene TRBD2, 5 bases. Germline V gene sequence: CDR1 MNHNS, CDR2 SASEGT. V lost 7 bases and J lost 2, with 6 bases in between. This CDR3 is 13 amino acids long. DNA for the CDR3: TGTGCCAGCACTAGCACTGGGGCCAACGTCCTGACTTTC. Its translation is CASTSTGANVLTF.

V gene TRBV28 combines with J gene TRBJ1-2; tentative D call: TRBD1 (5 bases). Trimming took 3 bases from V and 5 from J, leaving 7 bases between them. The CDR3 is 12 residues long. Germline CDR1 reads MDHEN; CDR2 reads SYDVKM. CDR3 protein: CASSLKGYGYTF. In DNA, the CDR3 is TGTGCCAGCAGTTTGAAGGGGTATGGCTACACCTTC.

The chain combines TRBV7-9 with TRBJ1-5; unclear D gene. This CDR3 spans 14 amino acids. The germline V and J ends were trimmed by 1 base and 7 bases, with 11 bases remaining between them. In germline, CDR1 is SEHNR, CDR2 FQNEAQ (reference sequence). CDR3 sequence reads: CASSLGTHGQPQHF. DNA for the CDR3: TGTGCCAGCAGCTTAGGTACCCACGGGCAGCCCCAGCATTTT.

The rearrangement uses TRBV6-1 and TRBJ2-4; 9 nucleotides align to TRBD1. With V trimmed by 2 bases and J by 8 bases, 7 bases remained unmatched. CDR1 is MNHNS and CDR2 is SASEGT in the germline V gene. There are 15 residues in the CDR3. For the CDR3, the DNA is TGTGCCAGCAGTGAATTAGGGGACAGGGCTGACATTCAGTACTTC. It is translated as CASSELGDRADIQYF.

The gene calls are TRBV12-3 or TRBV12-4 and TRBJ2-3, with TRBD2 matching 14 bases. CDR3 length: 14 residues. The V segment lost 11 bases and the J segment 6 bases; nucleotides outside the gene matches: 7. The CDR3 spells CACGLAGGRDTQYF. In nucleotides, the CDR3 is TGTGCCTGCGGACTAGCGGGAGGTAGGGATACGCAGTATTTT.

This chain connects TRBV4-2 to TRBJ2-3; D tentatively reads TRBD1 or TRBD2 (6 bases each). The CDR3 is made up of 16 amino acids. V lost 1 base, J lost 4 bases, and 15 bases lay in between. Germline V lookup: CDR1 LGHNA, CDR2 YNFKEQ. The CDR3 DNA reads TGTGCCAGCAGCCAAGCTGGTCCAGGGGAGGCAGATACGCAGTATTTT. Protein product: CASSQAGPGEADTQYF.

The chain carries TRBV11-2 and TRBJ1-6, with D possibly matching TRBD1 (6 bases). The V gene lost 2 bases and the J gene lost 11 bases, with 16 bases spanning the gap. There are 15 residues in the CDR3. Per the germline V gene, CDR1 is SGHAT and CDR2 is FQNNGV. The CDR3 coding sequence is TGTGCCAGCAGCTTATTAATACAGGGTATGGCACCCCTCCACTTT. As protein: CASSLLIQGMAPLHF.

This clonotype was seen a handful of times. The genes are TRBV7-2 and TRBJ2-3; 7 bases agree with TRBD2. This CDR3 is 14 amino acids long. Germline CDR1 and CDR2: SGHTA and FQGNSA. Germline trimming cut 1 base from V and 4 bases from J; bases unmatched to any gene: 2. CDR3 nucleotide sequence: TGTGCCAGCAGCTTAGACGGGAGGCCAGATACGCAGTATTTT. It specifies CASSLDGRPDTQYF.